This is a list of T cell receptor beta chains from one sample in a study of blood T cell repertoires in COVID-19. The method was immunoSEQ multiplex PCR; TCRdb's version includes in-frame clones alone and lacks a portion of them. The sample contains some 120,000 clones, approximately 90% of which appear only once. The specimen was peripheral blood. The receptors originated from a human donor with active COVID-19. The donor label of this sample is uncertain. The CDR3 runs from the conserved cysteine through the conserved F or W. Each record gives: clone size, V gene, D gene, J gene, CDR3 DNA, CDR3 protein. D genes are given only for firm matches. Expanded clones get a size class; other rows say once, few or many, or leave the size out.

>-|TRBV27|TRBD1|TRBJ2-1
TGTGCCAGCAGTTTATTCTCGACCGGGACAGGGGTATCCCCTAGCGGGCACAATGAGCAGTTCTTC
CASSLFSTGTGVSPSGHNEQFF
>-|TRBV9|TRBD2|TRBJ2-7
TGTGCCAGCAGCGGAGGGACTACCTACGAGCAGTACTTC
CASSGGTTYEQYF
>-|TRBV27|-|TRBJ2-7
TGTGCCAGCAGTTTATACAGGGCCTACGAGCAGTACTTC
CASSLYRAYEQYF
>-|TRBV9|TRBD1|TRBJ1-2
TGTGCCAGCAGCCCAGGGGGACAGCCTTATGGCTACACCTTC
CASSPGGQPYGYTF
>-|TRBV7-9|TRBD2|TRBJ2-3
TGTGCCAGCAGCTCGGGGACTAGCGGGGGGGCCGGAGCTACAGATACGCAGTATTTT
CASSSGTSGGAGATDTQYF
>-|TRBV6-5|-|TRBJ2-1
TGTGCCAGCAGTTACTCGGACAGTCCCAATGAGCAGTTCTTC
CASSYSDSPNEQFF
>-|TRBV7-3|-|TRBJ2-2
TGTGCCAGCAGCATTGGACAGACGAAGACCGGGGAGCTGTTTTTT
CASSIGQTKTGELFF
>-|TRBV24-1|-|TRBJ1-4
TGTGCCACCATAGTTTGGGCTGGGAGACCTAATGAAAAACTGTTTTTT
CATIVWAGRPNEKLFF
>-|TRBV18|-|TRBJ1-1
TGTGCCAGCTCACCACCGTACAGCCAAAACACTGAAGCTTTCTTT
CASSPPYSQNTEAFF
>-|TRBV19|TRBD1|TRBJ1-1
TGTGCCAGTAGAGACAGGGGGCTGGGCACTGAAGCTTTCTTT
CASRDRGLGTEAFF
>many|TRBV5-5|TRBD1|TRBJ2-7
TGTGCCAGCAGCTTGCCCCGCCCCCGACAGGGCTCCTACGAGCAGTACTTC
CASSLPRPRQGSYEQYF
>many|TRBV15|TRBD1|TRBJ1-5
TGTGCCACCAGCAGGGCCGGGACAGGGGCTTATAGCAATCAGCCCCAGCATTTT
CATSRAGTGAYSNQPQHF
>many|TRBV9|-|TRBJ2-1
TGTGCCAGCAGCGTAAGTAGCCTAGCGTATAATGAGCAGTTCTTC
CASSVSSLAYNEQFF
>-|TRBV6-2/TRBV6-3|-|TRBJ1-1
TGTGCCAGCAGTTACGCGCGGTTCACTGAAGCTTTCTTT
CASSYARFTEAFF
>-|TRBV7-8|TRBD1|TRBJ1-1
TGTGCCAGCAGCTTATTTCAGGGGGGCACTGAAGCTTTCTTT
CASSLFQGGTEAFF
>-|TRBV7-2|-|TRBJ2-1
TGTGCCAGCAGCGCCCAACCCGTAGCGGCCAATGAGCAGTTCTTC
CASSAQPVAANEQFF
>few|TRBV6-1|-|TRBJ1-5
TGTGCCAGCAGTGAAGCAACAGGTAATCAGCCCCAGCATTTT
CASSEATGNQPQHF
>-|TRBV9|-|TRBJ2-3
TGTGCCAGCAGCGGATCGGGTTACGCAGATACGCAGTATTTT
CASSGSGYADTQYF
>-|TRBV18|TRBD1|TRBJ2-4
TGTGCCAGCTCACCAGTGGACAGGGGGCCCAAAAACATTCAGTACTTC
CASSPVDRGPKNIQYF
>-|TRBV5-6|TRBD1|TRBJ2-7
TGTGCCAGCAGCCTAAACAACAGGGGAGCCTACGAGCAGTACTTC
CASSLNNRGAYEQYF
>-|TRBV10-2|TRBD1|TRBJ2-5
TGCGCCAGCAGTGAGCGGACAGGGCCAGGAGAGACCCAGTACTTC
CASSERTGPGETQYF
>-|TRBV6-2/TRBV6-3|-|TRBJ1-5
TGTGCCAGCAGCCTAGTCCCTAATCAGCCCCAGCATTTT
CASSLVPNQPQHF
>-|TRBV7-2|-|TRBJ1-2
TGTGCCAGCAGCTTAGTGGGCGGGATAAACTATGGCTACACCTTC
CASSLVGGINYGYTF
>-|TRBV4-3|-|TRBJ1-1
TGCGCCAGCAGCCAAGATCTTGTAAGAGGGGCTTTCTTT
CASSQDLVRGAFF
>once|TRBV29-1|TRBD1|TRBJ2-7
TGCAGCGTTGACGGACGTGGGACAGGGGCTTTCTACGAGCAGTACTTC
CSVDGRGTGAFYEQYF
>-|TRBV19|-|TRBJ1-6
TGTGCCAGCGACCTAGGGGCAGGCAACCGTAATTCACCCCTCCACTTT
CASDLGAGNRNSPLHF
>-|TRBV28|TRBD2|TRBJ2-7
TGTGCCAGCAGTTTCCGAGCGGGGGGGCCGAAACCCGAGCAGTACTTC
CASSFRAGGPKPEQYF
>-|TRBV4-1|TRBD2|TRBJ2-5
TGCGCCAGCAGACTAGCGGAGAGATACCAAGAGACCCAGTACTTC
CASRLAERYQETQYF
>-|TRBV5-4|-|TRBJ2-2
TGTGCCAGCAGCCATCCCGACAGTAACACCGGGGAGCTGTTTTTT
CASSHPDSNTGELFF
>-|TRBV6-5|-|TRBJ2-5
TGTGCCAGCAGTTACTTGGGGGCAGGGGCAGAGACCCAGTACTTC
CASSYLGAGAETQYF
>-|TRBV11-2|TRBD1|TRBJ1-2
TGTGCCAGCAGCTTAGTAGGACAGGGTTACAACTATGGCTACACCTTC
CASSLVGQGYNYGYTF
>-|TRBV7-9|TRBD2|TRBJ2-1
TGTGCCAGCAGTTGGGGGGGAGGCGGTGAGCAGTTCTTC
CASSWGGGGEQFF
>-|TRBV27|-|TRBJ1-2
TGTGCCAGCAGCCGATCGGGTTACGGCTACACCTTC
CASSRSGYGYTF